This T cell receptor beta chain was captured in a study of a mutant IDH1 vaccine in newly diagnosed glioma. Study-level information: Beginning 4-6 weeks after radiotherapy alone, or with temozolomide cycles, vaccination took place. At week 47 came visit V13, while visit V12 had come at week 35.

On this clone itself: Its antigen is currently unknown.

Assay used: immunoSEQ multiplex PCR; TCRdb lists only in-frame clones, some missing. The sample records tens of thousands of clones, 84% being singletons. Time point meaning: week 35, safety follow-up. Each dose delivered 300 ug of mutant IDH1 20-mer peptide subcutaneously with imiquimod. Study observations and caveats: Whatever changes occurred in top peripheral T cell clonotypes seemed unrelated to pseudoprogression. Induction of immune responses by the vaccine occurred in roughly 93% of patients.

The length of the CDR3 is 16 residues. J was trimmed by 2 bases and V by 5 bases; bases with no gene match: 11. Germline values: CDR1 SGHRS, CDR2 YFSETQ. This rearrangement joins TRBV5-1 to TRBJ2-7; 9 positions match TRBD1. The source was PBMCs, collected from a glioma patient whose treatment included an IDH1 peptide vaccine. The TCR sequence derives from a woman aged 18 to 35 with glioma. CDR3 DNA sequence: TGCGCCAGCAGAATAGCCACAGGGGGCTTAGCCTACGAGCAGTACTTC. Protein: CASRIATGGLAYEQYF.